This T cell receptor beta chain is drawn from a study of blood T cell repertoires in COVID-19 (dated by TCRdb to the early 2020s). For context, the study as a whole: Collaborator samples came from the United States, Italy and Spain and covered acute and convalescent phases of COVID-19. Samples came from the ongoing ImmuneRACE study (first 160 participants) plus 1,254 subjects from 6 global collaborators. Where available, HLA class I and class II types were taken from metadata supplied by the sample provider and were not determined by assay-based typing. Sample metadata almost always included a de-identified subject ID, COVID-19 status, age in years and sex. The repertoires were released in a freely available public database intended as a resource for research on the immune response to SARS-CoV-2. Subjects who had been exposed to COVID-19, were actively infected with it, or had recovered from it provided the deeply sampled blood TCRbeta repertoires that made up the dataset. The prospective study material was composed of cDNA or gDNA derived from T cells, B-cell-depleted T cells, or PBMCs.

Whole blood was collected in K2EDTA tubes by collaborating institutions according to the institutions' own protocols. For TCRbeta analysis, collaborators shipped samples as frozen whole blood, isolated PBMCs, or DNA extracted from either of those sample types. Broader findings and caveats from the paper: Clinical and demographic metadata were provided uncurated, with the amount varying by source and participant.

TCRbeta CDR3 regions were amplified from genomic DNA using the immunoSEQ Assay, a bias-controlled multiplex PCR. In the paper's pipeline: The number of nucleated cells in each sample was estimated from the amplification of reference gene primers within the assay. To quantify the absolute abundance of each unique TCRbeta CDR3 rearrangement, sequence reads were collapsed and filtered. For each sample, productive Simpson clonality was calculated by taking the square root of Simpson's diversity index across productive rearrangements. The source is immuneACCESS, and TCRdb retained only in-frame sequences with V and J called. Part of the clones is not carried over; for the studies checked, unresolved V genes explain less than half of this, and the remainder is unexplained. The D gene and trimming were derived from the DNA, and the V and J assignments and clone size from that table. This sample lists around 25,000 clones; around 86% were detected once. Clones ranked in the top ten supply around 28% of the sample.

Turning to this clone: The antigen it binds to is not known. No base qualities exist here, and no much larger clone lies one base off it.

From a lookup of the germline V gene, CDR1 and CDR2 are SGHTA and FQGNSA. The CDR3 measures 16 amino acids from cysteine to phenylalanine. The CDR3 DNA has 48 bases and is translated from base 1. V lost 1 base and J lost 4 bases; the stretch between them is 13 bases long. The TCR comes from a woman aged 70 to 79 with active COVID-19. The sample was peripheral blood. Rearrangement joined TRBV7-2 to TRBJ1-4; possibly the D gene is TRBD1, per 5 matching bases. Here is the DNA: TGTGCCAGCAGCTTAGTGGGGGGTCAGTTTAATGAAAAACTGTTTTTT. Its protein reads: CASSLVGGQFNEKLFF.